These T cell receptor beta chains were read from a single sample in a study of blood T cell repertoires in COVID-19. The table came from immunoSEQ multiplex PCR; TCRdb's copy has only in-frame clones and leaves some out. This sample yields around 150,000 clones, of which approximately 79% are seen a single time; under 3% belongs to the top ten. Specimen: PBMCs or T cells enriched from blood (not recorded which). The source is a woman in her fifties or sixties who had recovered from COVID-19. The CDR3 runs from the conserved cysteine through the conserved F or W. The order of the fields is J gene, clone size, D gene, V gene, CDR3 protein, CDR3 DNA. The D gene is left open where the match is weak. Expanded clones are given a class, and other clones once, few, many or no size at all.

TRBJ2-2 - - TRBV27 CASSFGSNTGELFF TGTGCCAGCAGTTTCGGGTCGAACACCGGGGAGCTGTTTTTT
TRBJ2-5 - TRBD1 TRBV28 CASSLSRDRGRETQYF TGTGCCAGCAGTTTGTCCCGGGACAGGGGAAGGGAGACCCAGTACTTC
TRBJ2-2 - TRBD1 TRBV11-2 CASSLGQGNTGELFF TGTGCCAGCAGCTTGGGACAGGGAAACACCGGGGAGCTGTTTTTT
TRBJ2-7 - TRBD2 TRBV20-1 CSASGTSREQYF TGCAGTGCTAGTGGGACTAGTCGCGAGCAGTACTTC
TRBJ1-2 - TRBD1 TRBV7-2 CASSLTGTGSSYTF TGTGCCAGCAGCTTAACCGGGACAGGGTCTTCGTACACCTTC
TRBJ1-1 - - TRBV11-3 CASSLGGNYNEAFF TGTGCCAGCAGCTTAGGAGGTAATTATAATGAAGCTTTCTTT
TRBJ1-5 - - TRBV6-1 CASSETTVSNQPQHF TGTGCCAGCAGTGAAACGACAGTTAGCAATCAGCCCCAGCATTTT
TRBJ1-3 - - TRBV2 CASKGGHGGNTIYF TGTGCCAGCAAGGGGGGGCACGGTGGAAACACCATATATTTT
TRBJ1-1 - TRBD1 TRBV30 CAWSRQGVGTEAFF TGTGCCTGGAGCCGTCAGGGGGTTGGTACTGAAGCTTTCTTT
TRBJ1-1 - TRBD1 TRBV19 CASSIQGAGEAEAFF TGTGCCAGTAGTATCCAGGGGGCGGGTGAAGCTGAAGCTTTCTTT
TRBJ1-2 - - TRBV6-6 CASSSSGVNYGYTF TGTGCCAGCAGTTCCAGCGGAGTCAACTATGGCTACACCTTC
TRBJ2-2 - - TRBV5-1 CASSLGRGKGELFF TGCGCCAGCAGCTTGGGAAGGGGAAAGGGGGAGCTGTTTTTT
TRBJ2-3 - - TRBV10-3 CAISESIGTDTQYF TGTGCCATCAGTGAGTCTATTGGCACAGATACGCAGTATTTT
TRBJ1-4 - - TRBV6-6 CASIRTGTPFRNEKLFF TGTGCCAGCATTCGGACCGGGACACCATTTCGGAATGAAAAACTGTTTTTT
TRBJ1-1 - - TRBV7-8 CASSSMAANTEAFF TGTGCCAGCAGCTCTATGGCGGCGAACACTGAAGCTTTCTTT
TRBJ1-2 - TRBD1 TRBV5-6 CASSRITTGGTYGYTF TGTGCCAGCAGTCGTATCACGACAGGGGGCACCTATGGCTACACCTTC
TRBJ1-4 - - TRBV11-2 CASSSPRVGEKLFF TGTGCCAGCAGCTCTCCCAGGGTGGGTGAAAAACTGTTTTTT
TRBJ2-7 - TRBD2 TRBV5-6 CASSLDAGGTPYEQYF TGTGCCAGCAGCTTGGATGCGGGGGGCACCCCCTACGAGCAGTACTTC
TRBJ2-2 few - TRBV7-3 CASSNQGILGGELFF TGTGCCAGCAGCAACCAGGGGATTTTGGGCGGGGAGCTGTTTTTT
TRBJ2-2 - TRBD1 TRBV4-2 CASSLGQGATGELFF TGTGCCAGCAGCCTGGGACAGGGGGCCACCGGGGAGCTGTTTTTT
TRBJ1-1 - - TRBV18 CASSPGRADTEAFF TGTGCCAGCTCACCAGGCAGGGCCGACACTGAAGCTTTCTTT
TRBJ2-2 few - TRBV7-9 CASSFVQVLNTGELFF TGTGCCAGCAGCTTTGTCCAGGTTTTGAACACCGGGGAGCTGTTTTTT
TRBJ1-2 - TRBD1 TRBV3-1/TRBV3-2 CASSPDRANYGYTF TGTGCCAGCAGCCCGGACAGGGCTAACTATGGCTACACCTTC
TRBJ2-7 - - TRBV19 CASRGRQESSYEQYF TGTGCCAGTCGAGGACGACAGGAATCTTCCTACGAGCAGTACTTC
TRBJ1-5 - TRBD1 TRBV4-1 CASSQVRQGSYLIQPQHF TGCGCCAGCAGCCAAGTTCGACAGGGTTCTTACCTCATTCAGCCCCAGCATTTT
TRBJ2-1 - TRBD2 TRBV7-9 CASSQASGLIGQFF TGTGCCAGCAGCCAGGCTAGCGGCCTAATAGGGCAGTTCTTC
TRBJ1-2 - - TRBV10-3 CAISGLQSHGYTF TGTGCCATCAGTGGGCTACAGAGCCATGGCTACACCTTC
TRBJ2-1 - TRBD2 TRBV5-4 CASSAKREAVDEQFF TGTGCCAGCAGCGCCAAGCGGGAGGCCGTCGATGAGCAGTTCTTC
TRBJ1-6 - - TRBV28 CASSDGQDTYNSPLHF TGTGCCAGCAGTGATGGTCAGGACACCTATAATTCACCCCTCCACTTT
TRBJ1-3 - TRBD1 TRBV28 CASSQPRTGTNTIYF TGTGCCAGCAGTCAACCCCGGACAGGGACGAACACCATATATTTT
TRBJ1-2 - - TRBV5-6 CASYHSGGDYGYTF TGTGCCAGCTACCACAGCGGGGGCGACTATGGCTACACCTTC
TRBJ1-1 - - TRBV2 CASSEGGGETEAFF TGTGCCAGCAGTGAAGGAGGCGGAGAAACTGAAGCTTTCTTT
TRBJ2-2 - - TRBV12-2 CASRLAPPGTGELFF TGTGCAAGTCGCTTAGCCCCCCCGGGCACCGGGGAGCTGTTTTTT
TRBJ1-4 - - TRBV9 CASSSSTQGEKLFF TGTGCCAGCAGCTCGTCGACCCAGGGGGAAAAACTGTTTTTT
TRBJ2-2 - TRBD2 TRBV18 CASSPLVLAGGPNTGELFF TGTGCCAGCTCACCTCTCGTTCTAGCGGGGGGTCCGAACACCGGGGAGCTGTTTTTT
TRBJ1-2 - - TRBV19 CASSMTRSAALYGYTF TGTGCCAGTAGTATGACGCGGTCGGCAGCCCTCTATGGCTACACCTTC
TRBJ1-4 - TRBD1 TRBV5-1 CASSLEGQIYEKLFF TGCGCCAGCAGCTTGGAGGGACAGATTTATGAAAAACTGTTTTTT
TRBJ2-1 once TRBD2 TRBV27 CASSLLGLNNEQFF TGTGCCAGCAGTTTATTGGGACTAAACAATGAGCAGTTCTTC
TRBJ2-5 - TRBD2 TRBV28 CASSSPGARLAGSLQETQYF TGTGCCAGCAGTTCCCCCGGAGCACGATTAGCGGGGTCCCTCCAAGAGACCCAGTACTTC
TRBJ1-1 few - TRBV12-3/TRBV12-4 CASSSGWITEAFF TGTGCCAGCAGCTCAGGGTGGATCACTGAAGCTTTCTTT
TRBJ2-1 few TRBD2 TRBV7-6 CASSSRALRGGRDEQFF TGTGCCAGCAGTTCTAGGGCGTTGCGGGGGGGCCGCGATGAGCAGTTCTTC
TRBJ1-1 - - TRBV19 CASSSKHAEAFF TGTGCCAGTAGTAGTAAACACGCTGAAGCTTTCTTT
TRBJ1-2 once - TRBV30 CAWGRGFGYTF TGTGCCTGGGGACGCGGGTTCGGCTACACCTTC
TRBJ1-5 - TRBD1 TRBV28 CASSYIDRGHQPQHF TGTGCCAGCAGTTATATCGACAGGGGGCATCAGCCCCAGCATTTT
TRBJ2-5 - - TRBV24-1 CATRYRAETQYF TGTGCCACCCGATACAGGGCAGAGACCCAGTACTTC
TRBJ1-6 - TRBD1 TRBV28 CASTLGQLNSPLHF TGTGCCAGCACCCTGGGACAGCTTAATTCACCCCTCCACTTT
TRBJ1-3 - TRBD1 TRBV5-1 CASSRQGITSSGNTIYF TGCGCCAGCAGCCGACAGGGGATCACCTCCTCTGGAAACACCATATATTTT